Listed here are 6 T cell receptor beta chains from one sample, sequenced in a study of beta chain features in type 1 diabetes. Expressed TCRB transcripts got sequenced, as all isolated RNA was reverse transcribed. Method: immunoSEQ multiplex PCR; TCRdb's copy keeps in-frame clones and lacks some. This sample has 850,000 to 900,000 clones, with 15% to 20% found just once. The specimen sequenced was naive CD4+ T cells from blood. These receptors all come from a woman under 30 in good health.

This clone was seen a few times. At the DNA level, this CDR3 is encoded by other sequences in the same sample as well. The chain combines TRBV5-8 with TRBJ1-2; D is ambiguous. Trimming took 4 bases from V and 5 from J, leaving 3 bases between them. The CDR3 covers 10 residues. Germline V lookup: CDR1 SGHTS, CDR2 YDEGEE. The CDR3 loop is CASSLYGYTF. CDR3 DNA: TGTGCCAGCAGCCTTTATGGCTACACCTTC. Full variable domain (rest looked up from reference TRBV5-8 and TRBJ1-2): EAGVTQSPTHLIKTRGQQATLRCSPISGHTSVYWYQQALGLGLQFLLWYDEGEERNRGNFPPRFSGRQFPNYSSELNVNALELEDSALYLCASSLYGYTFGSGTRLTVV.

V gene TRBV14 combines with J gene TRBJ2-6, with D maybe TRBD1 (6 bases). The CDR3 spans 18 residues. With 0 bases removed from V and 0 bases from J, the gap between germline ends came to 12 bases. Germline CDR1 reads SGHDN; CDR2 reads FVKESK. This CDR3 reads CASSQDRQAYSGANVLTF. The CDR3 DNA is TGTGCCAGCAGCCAAGACCGACAGGCATACTCTGGGGCCAACGTCCTGACTTTC.

This clone showed up just a few times. This chain links TRBV7-9 with TRBJ2-5; D unresolved. With the DNA end fitting TRBJ2-7 better, the J assignment may be wrong. There are 13 residues in the CDR3. CDR1 SEHNR and CDR2 FQNEAQ come from the germline V gene (reference sequence). The CDR3 DNA is TGTGCCAGCAGCTCCCCGAACTCCTACGAGCAGTACTTC. Translation gives CASSSPNSYEQYF.

J is TRBJ2-2 and V is TRBV9, with D tentatively TRBD2 (6 bases). Germline V lookup: CDR1 SGDLS, CDR2 YYNGEE. Between the trimmed V and J ends, which lost 4 bases and 8 bases, there was a span of 15 bases. There are 14 residues in the CDR3. The CDR3: CASSREPVGGELFF. The CDR3 nucleotides are TGTGCCAGCAGCCGGGAGCCCGTGGGTGGGGAGCTGTTTTTT.

CDR3 sequence reads: CASSQEYSPTAGTTDTQYF. The CDR3 DNA is TGCGCCAGCAGCCAAGAATACTCCCCAACAGCGGGCACCACAGATACGCAGTATTTT. The V call is TRBV4-3, the J call TRBJ2-3, with a weak D call TRBD2 (6 bases). The CDR3 runs to 19 residues. Trimming took 0 bases from V and 2 from J, leaving 21 bases between them. Germline V lookup: CDR1 LGHNA, CDR2 YSLEER.

Only a few counts were recorded for this clone. The chain couples TRBV5-1 to TRBJ2-4; the match to TRBD2 covers 8 bases. V gave up 0 bases and J gave up 4 bases; unmatched junction bases: 6. Germline V lookup: CDR1 SGHRS, CDR2 YFSETQ. This CDR3 spans 16 amino acids. The DNA for the CDR3 is TGCGCCAGCAGCTTGGATGGTAGCGGGGTTAAAAACATTCAGTACTTC. Translation: CASSLDGSGVKNIQYF.